This T cell receptor beta chain was observed in a study of cytomegalovirus exposure and HLA in healthy donors (dated by TCRdb to 2015 to 2018). Looking at the study overall: A later analysis indicated that the 120 or so validation repertoires were generated on the platform also employed for the 700 or so repertoires of the first cohort. The aim of the study was to test whether cataloging public T cell receptors could identify signatures of past pathogen exposure. Along with the approximately 650-subject first cohort, a separate validation cohort of over 90 different subjects was used. High-throughput TCR immunosequencing, statistical association of individual TCRs with disease status, and machine learning were combined to predict cytomegalovirus infection status.

Here is what the overall study found, with its caveats: In the study, 164 TCR beta chains were listed as associated with cytomegalovirus. In a later analysis, TCRs clustered in the first cohort were found to also tend to co-occur in the roughly 120 validation repertoires, with about 93% of cluster scores above 0. A later analysis had no HLA typing for the validation cohort, so co-occurrence there was scored across all 120 repertoires. The authors suggested that the approach could potentially be generalized to other disease states and immunological phenotypes. Most TCR sequences were seen in very few donors, while some public TCRs were found in many individuals. The classifier was reported to diagnose cytomegalovirus status with high specificity and sensitivity in both the original cohort and the validation cohort. In vitro tests confirmed that a few of the cytomegalovirus-associated TCR beta chains recognize cytomegalovirus antigens.

Libraries were built with the immunoSEQ multiplex PCR assay. On the study's bioinformatics: To diagnose cytomegalovirus status from the catalog of TCR beta chain sequences, a statistical classification framework was built. This immuneACCESS table, as held by TCRdb, lists in-frame sequences with V and J called but not all clones. Of the missing ones, under half trace to an unresolved V gene in checked studies; the others have no known cause. V and J calls and clone size are copied from that table; D and trimming were computed from the DNA. Counted in this sample were 130,000 to 150,000 clones; about 86% of them appeared once. The biggest ten clones account for approximately 8% of the sample. Donors formed part of the validation cohort, which comprised over a hundred subjects and was distinct from the first cohort of 550 to 850 subjects. With respect to this clone: This receptor's antigen is unknown. There are no base qualities to consult, and no much larger clone falls within one base.

The clonotype comes from a woman younger than 30 in good health and CMV-seropositive. Sequenced: PBMCs.

At the DNA level, the sequence is TGTGCCTGGAGTCGGAGGCCCGACAATCAGCCCCAGCATTTT. This yields the protein CAWSRRPDNQPQHF. The chain employs TRBV30 and TRBJ1-5, with no confident D gene call. V and J lose 2 bases and 3 bases, and a span of 11 bases separates them. Based on the germline V gene (reference sequence), the CDR1 and CDR2 sequences are GTSNPN and SVGIG. There are 14 amino acids in the CDR3, from cysteine to phenylalanine inclusive. The kept DNA is CDR3 alone, 42 bases in frame from the first base.